The rows below give T cell receptor beta chains drawn from one sample of a study of blood T cells in healthy people across ages. MiXCR, run by TCRdb on the 5' RACE reads, gives a single entry per CDR3 protein. The data hold 650,000 to 1,000,000 distinct CDR3 sequences, with around 36% observed a single time. Sequencing was done on a sample of blood. These receptors were collected from a man aged 18-30 years in good health. The conserved cysteine and the conserved F or W are not part of the CDR3 here.

J	V	CDR3
TRBJ2-3	TRBV12-3/TRBV12-4	ASSPSEGSTDAQY
TRBJ2-4	TRBV20-1	SAKSGDRGNIQY
TRBJ2-5	TRBV20-1	SARAGAGQETQY
TRBJ2-1	TRBV6-1	ASSPRDSGTIYNEQF
TRBJ1-1	TRBV7-3	ASSLNSAGVSTEAF
TRBJ1-1	TRBV20-1	SARDRGMNTEAF
TRBJ1-2	TRBV4-3	ASSQVLSSGYGYT
TRBJ2-2	TRBV10-3	AISENYTAHTGELF
TRBJ2-1	TRBV19	ASSISVLGSKNEQF
TRBJ1-2	TRBV29-1	SVALVRQTYGYT
TRBJ1-1	TRBV2	ASAGWDTEAF
TRBJ1-1	TRBV4-2	ASSQDLGSMNTEAF
TRBJ2-3	TRBV24-1	ATSDPRTGPSTDTQY
TRBJ1-1	TRBV7-8	ASSSRSGLNTEAF
TRBJ2-1	TRBV2	ASSGGSGNEQF
TRBJ1-6	TRBV20-1	SARGAGFSPLH
TRBJ1-2	TRBV20-1	SARVFFEWTAHGYT
TRBJ2-3	TRBV4-3	ASSQESMAGGPLSTDTQY
TRBJ2-3	TRBV4-3	ASSPTSGGRTKDTQY
TRBJ2-1	TRBV12-3/TRBV12-4	ASTQTVYNEQF
TRBJ1-2	TRBV29-1	SVLKGFNYGYT
TRBJ1-2	TRBV4-3	ASGQGSRVYGYT
.	TRBV15	ATSMGSSYNEQY
TRBJ2-1	TRBV6-6	ASSYSAVRDYNEQF
TRBJ1-6	TRBV7-2	ASSQGGSPLN
TRBJ2-1	TRBV12-3/TRBV12-4	ASSPVGGNEQF
TRBJ2-7	TRBV20-1	SARSQGGYEQY
TRBJ2-1	TRBV29-1	SVEDPERDKQF
TRBJ2-1	TRBV5-1	ASSLRGQKQF